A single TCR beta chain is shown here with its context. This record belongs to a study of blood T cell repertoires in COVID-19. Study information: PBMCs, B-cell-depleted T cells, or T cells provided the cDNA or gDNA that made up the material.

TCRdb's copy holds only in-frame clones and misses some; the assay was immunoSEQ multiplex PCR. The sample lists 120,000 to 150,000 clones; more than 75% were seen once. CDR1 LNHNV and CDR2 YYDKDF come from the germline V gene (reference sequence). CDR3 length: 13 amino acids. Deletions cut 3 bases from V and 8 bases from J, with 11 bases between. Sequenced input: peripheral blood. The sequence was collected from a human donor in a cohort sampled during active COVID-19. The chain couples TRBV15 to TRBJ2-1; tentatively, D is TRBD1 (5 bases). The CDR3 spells CATSSRQGDEQFF. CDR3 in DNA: TGTGCCACCAGCAGCCGGCAGGGCGATGAGCAGTTCTTC.